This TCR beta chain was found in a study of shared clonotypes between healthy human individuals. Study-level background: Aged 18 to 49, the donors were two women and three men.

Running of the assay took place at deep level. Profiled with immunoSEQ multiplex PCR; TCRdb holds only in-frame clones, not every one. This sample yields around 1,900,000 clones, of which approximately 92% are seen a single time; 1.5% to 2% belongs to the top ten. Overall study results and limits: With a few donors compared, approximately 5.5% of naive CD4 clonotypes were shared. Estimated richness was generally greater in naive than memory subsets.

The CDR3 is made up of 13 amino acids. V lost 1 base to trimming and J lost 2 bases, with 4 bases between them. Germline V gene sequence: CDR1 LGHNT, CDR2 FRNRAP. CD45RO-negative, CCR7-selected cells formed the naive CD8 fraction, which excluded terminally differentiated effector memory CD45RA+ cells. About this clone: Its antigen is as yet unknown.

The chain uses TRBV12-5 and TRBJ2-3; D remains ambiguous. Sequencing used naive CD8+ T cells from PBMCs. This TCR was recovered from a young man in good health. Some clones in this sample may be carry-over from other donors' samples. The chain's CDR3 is CASGLGSTDTQYF. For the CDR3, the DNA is TGTGCTAGTGGTTTGGGTTCCACAGATACGCAGTATTTT.